This T cell receptor beta chain was recorded in a study of response to subunit inactivated influenza vaccine. The V gene's germline CDR1 is LNHNV and CDR2 YYDKDF (reference sequence). The CDR3 length is 15 residues. Unmatched junction bases numbered 6, after V lost 2 bases and J lost 3 bases. In TCRdb, the RT-PCR reads were re-called with MiXCR into one record per CDR3 protein. This table has around 570,000 distinct CDR3 sequences, about 8% appearing once. This clonotype was counted many times. This clonotype originated in a man aged 50 to 69 who received an inactivated influenza vaccine. The sequenced sample was PBMCs from blood, obtained roughly 24 months after vaccination. The chain couples TRBV15 to TRBJ2-5; TRBD2 matches at 7 bases. The CDR3 sequence: CATSRWGGTKETQYF. CDR3 coding DNA: TGTGCCACCAGCAGATGGGGGGGGACTAAAGAGACCCAGTACTTC.